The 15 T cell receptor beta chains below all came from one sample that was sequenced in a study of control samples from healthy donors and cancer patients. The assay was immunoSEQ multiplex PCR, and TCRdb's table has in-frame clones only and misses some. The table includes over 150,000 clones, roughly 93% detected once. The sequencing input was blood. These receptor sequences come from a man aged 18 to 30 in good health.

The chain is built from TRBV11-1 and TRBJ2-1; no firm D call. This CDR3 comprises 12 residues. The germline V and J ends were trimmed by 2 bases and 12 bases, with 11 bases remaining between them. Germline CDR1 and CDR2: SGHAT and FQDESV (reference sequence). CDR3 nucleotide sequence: TGTGCCAGCAGCTTATATGGGCGAGGGCAGTTCTTC. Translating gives CASSLYGRGQFF.

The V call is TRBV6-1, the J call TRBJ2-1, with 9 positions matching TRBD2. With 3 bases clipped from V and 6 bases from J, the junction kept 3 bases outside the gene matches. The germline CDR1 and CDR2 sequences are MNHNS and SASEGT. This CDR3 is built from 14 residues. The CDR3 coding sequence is TGTGCCAGCAGTGAGCGGGGGGGCCCCAATGAGCAGTTCTTC. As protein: CASSERGGPNEQFF.

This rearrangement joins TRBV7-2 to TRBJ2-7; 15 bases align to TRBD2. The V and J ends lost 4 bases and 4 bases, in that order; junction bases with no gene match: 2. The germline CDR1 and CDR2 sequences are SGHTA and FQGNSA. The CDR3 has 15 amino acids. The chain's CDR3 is CASSWGTSGGYEQYF. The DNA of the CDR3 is TGTGCCAGCAGCTGGGGGACTAGCGGGGGGTACGAGCAGTACTTC.

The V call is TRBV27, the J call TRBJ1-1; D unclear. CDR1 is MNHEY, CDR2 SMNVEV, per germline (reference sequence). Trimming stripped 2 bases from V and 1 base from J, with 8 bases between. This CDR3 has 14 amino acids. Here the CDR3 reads CASSLLGRNTEAFF. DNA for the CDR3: TGTGCCAGCAGTTTACTCGGACGGAACACTGAAGCTTTCTTT.

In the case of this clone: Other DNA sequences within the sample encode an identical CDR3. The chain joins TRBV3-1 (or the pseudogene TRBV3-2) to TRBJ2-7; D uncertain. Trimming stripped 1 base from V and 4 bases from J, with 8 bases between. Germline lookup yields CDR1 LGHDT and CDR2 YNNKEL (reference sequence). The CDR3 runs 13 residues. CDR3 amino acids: CASSQGSGYEQYF. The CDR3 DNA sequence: TGTGCCAGCAGCCAAGGTTCAGGTTACGAGCAGTACTTC.

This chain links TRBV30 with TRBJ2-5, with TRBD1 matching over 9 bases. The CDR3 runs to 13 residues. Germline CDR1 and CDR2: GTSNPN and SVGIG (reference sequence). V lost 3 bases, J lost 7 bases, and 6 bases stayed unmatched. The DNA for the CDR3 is TGTGCCTGGAGGTCAATGGGACAGGGGACCCAGTACTTC. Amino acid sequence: CAWRSMGQGTQYF.

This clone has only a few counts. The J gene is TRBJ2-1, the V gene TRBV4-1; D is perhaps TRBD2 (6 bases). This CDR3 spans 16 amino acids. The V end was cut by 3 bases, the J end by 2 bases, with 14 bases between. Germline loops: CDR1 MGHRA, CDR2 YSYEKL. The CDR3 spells CASSHYRDFPYNEQFF. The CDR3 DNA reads TGCGCCAGCAGCCACTACCGGGACTTTCCCTACAATGAGCAGTTCTTC.

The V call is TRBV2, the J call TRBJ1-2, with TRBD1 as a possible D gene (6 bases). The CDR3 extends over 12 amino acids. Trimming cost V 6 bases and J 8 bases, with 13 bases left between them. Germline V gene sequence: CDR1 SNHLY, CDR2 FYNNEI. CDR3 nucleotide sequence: TGTGCCAGCAGCGCGGGGGGCCCCGGCTACACCTTC. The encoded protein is CASSAGGPGYTF.

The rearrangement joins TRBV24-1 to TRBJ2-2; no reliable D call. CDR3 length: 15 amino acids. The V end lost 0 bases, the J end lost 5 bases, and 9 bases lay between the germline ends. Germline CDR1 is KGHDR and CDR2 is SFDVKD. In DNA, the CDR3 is TGTGCCACCAGTGATTTGTTTAGGAGTACCGGGGAGCTGTTTTTT. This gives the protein CATSDLFRSTGELFF.

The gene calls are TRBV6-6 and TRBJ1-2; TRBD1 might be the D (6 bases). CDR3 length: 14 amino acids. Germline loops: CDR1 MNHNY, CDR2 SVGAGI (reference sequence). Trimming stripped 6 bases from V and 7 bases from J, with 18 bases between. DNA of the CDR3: TGTGCCAGCAGGTCCGGTCGGGAAGGGGGTGGCTACACCTTC. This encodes CASRSGREGGGYTF.

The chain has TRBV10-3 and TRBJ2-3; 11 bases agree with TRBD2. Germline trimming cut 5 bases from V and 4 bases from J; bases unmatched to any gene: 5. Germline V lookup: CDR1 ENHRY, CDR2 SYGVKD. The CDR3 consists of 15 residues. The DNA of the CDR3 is TGTGCCATCAGTAGACTAGCGGGGAACTCAGATACGCAGTATTTT. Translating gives CAISRLAGNSDTQYF.

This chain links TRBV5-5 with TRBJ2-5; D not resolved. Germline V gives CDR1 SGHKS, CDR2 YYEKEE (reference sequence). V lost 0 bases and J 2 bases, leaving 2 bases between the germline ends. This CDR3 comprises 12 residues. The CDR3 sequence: CASSLVQETQYF. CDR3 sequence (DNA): TGTGCCAGCAGCTTGGTACAAGAGACCCAGTACTTC. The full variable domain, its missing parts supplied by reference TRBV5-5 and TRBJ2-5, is DAGVTQSPTHLIKTRGQQVTLRCSPISGHKSVSWYQQVLGQGPQFIFQYYEKEERGRGNFPDRFSARQFPNYSSELNVNALLLGDSALYLCASSLVQETQYFGPGTRLLVL.

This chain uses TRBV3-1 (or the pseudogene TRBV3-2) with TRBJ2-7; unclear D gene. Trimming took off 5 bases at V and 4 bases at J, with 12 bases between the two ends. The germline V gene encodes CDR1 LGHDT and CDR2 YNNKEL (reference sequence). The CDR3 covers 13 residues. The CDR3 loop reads CASSFFGQYEQYF. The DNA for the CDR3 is TGTGCCAGCAGCTTCTTTGGCCAATACGAGCAGTACTTC.

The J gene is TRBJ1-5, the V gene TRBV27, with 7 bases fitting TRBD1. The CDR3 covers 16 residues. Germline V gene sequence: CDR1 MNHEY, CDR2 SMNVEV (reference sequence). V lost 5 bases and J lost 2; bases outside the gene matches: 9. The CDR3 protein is CASSPQGRVRNQPQHF. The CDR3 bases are TGTGCCAGCAGTCCACAGGGGAGAGTCCGCAATCAGCCCCAGCATTTT.

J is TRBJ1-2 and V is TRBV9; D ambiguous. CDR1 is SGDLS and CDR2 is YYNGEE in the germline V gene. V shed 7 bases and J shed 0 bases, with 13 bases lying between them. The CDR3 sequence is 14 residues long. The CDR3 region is CASGSGETNYGYTF. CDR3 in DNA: TGTGCCAGCGGCTCAGGCGAAACTAACTATGGCTACACCTTC.